The 27 T cell receptor beta chains in this list originate from one sample, sequenced in a study of regulatory T cells in long-lasting Graves disease. Building of the TCR beta libraries involved iRepertoire HTBI primers and Arm-PCR of CDR3 regions. TCRdb reanalysed the multiplex PCR reads using MiXCR and keeps one entry per CDR3 protein. This sample has under 500,000 distinct CDR3 sequences, with less than 25% found just once. Specified time point: persistent/refractory GD, antithyroid drugs over 5 years with positive TRAb. Preparation of the TCR library used RNA extracted from PBMCs. The sample consisted of peripheral blood mononuclear cells (PBMCs), taken when the disease was refractory, from a patient treated with antithyroid drugs. The receptors were gathered from a female donor with Graves disease.

This clonotype was recorded a few times. The V call is TRBV29-1, the J call TRBJ2-1; D not resolved. The CDR3 contains 10 residues. The germline V gene has CDR1 SQVTM and CDR2 ANQGSEA. The CDR3 is CCGWYNEQFF. The CDR3 region has the DNA TGCTGCGGTTGGTACAATGAGCAGTTCTTC.

This clonotype has at least ten counts. The rearrangement uses TRBV12-3 or TRBV12-4 and TRBJ2-4, with D perhaps matching TRBD1 or TRBD2 (5 bases each). The CDR3 has 13 amino acids. With 8 bases removed from V and 7 bases from J, the gap between germline ends came to 15 bases. The CDR3 region has the DNA TGTGCCAGCGCGGAGGTCTCAGGGAACATTCAGTACTTC. Translation: CASAEVSGNIQYF.

In the case of this clonotype: A far larger clone is only one base removed, so a read error is likely. The chain recombines TRBV6-2 or TRBV6-3 with TRBJ1-6; perhaps TRBD1 as D (6 bases). Germline V CDR1 and CDR2: MNHEY, SVGEGT. The CDR3 runs to 12 residues. This CDR3 is CAIRTANTEALF. In nucleotides, the CDR3 is TGTGCCATCCGGACAGCGAACACTGAAGCTCTCTTT.

There are many counts of this clonotype. The V gene is TRBV29-1, the J gene TRBJ2-7; 8 bases are a match to TRBD1. The ends lost 5 bases at V and 6 bases at J; junction bases unmatched: 9. The CDR3 is 13 residues long. The germline V gene has CDR1 SQVTM and CDR2 ANQGSEA. CDR3 loop: CSVLRGQGVEQYF. The CDR3 coding sequence is TGCAGCGTTCTCAGGGGGCAAGGGGTCGAGCAGTACTTC.

This rearrangement joins TRBV5-1 to TRBJ2-7; 12 bases match TRBD1. The CDR3 totals 16 residues. V shed 0 bases and J 3 bases; nucleotides not matched to a gene: 4. The V gene's germline CDR1 is SGHRS and CDR2 YFSETQ. CDR3 DNA: TGCGCCAGCAGCTTGGTCTGGGACAGGGGGCTCTACGAGCAGTACTTC. Residues: CASSLVWDRGLYEQYF.

About this clonotype itself: A read error is possible here, since a much larger clone lies one base away. The chain couples TRBV6-9 to TRBJ1-1; D gene uncertain. Germline CDR1 is MNHGY and CDR2 is SVAAGI. The CDR3 is made up of 12 amino acids. The V and J ends lost 3 bases and 7 bases respectively, with 9 bases between them. The CDR3 nucleotides are TGTGCCAGCAGTTACAAGGAGAATGAAGCTTTCTTT. It translates to CASSYKENEAFF.

This clonotype was recorded at least ten times. The chain has TRBV12-3 or TRBV12-4 and TRBJ2-5; D uncertain. The CDR3 is 13 amino acids. Trimming took off 5 bases at V and 4 bases at J, with 11 bases between the two ends. The CDR3 spells CASSPARRETQYF. The CDR3 DNA reads as TGTGCCAGCAGTCCCGCCCGCCGAGAGACCCAGTACTTC.

J is TRBJ2-7 and V is TRBV5-4; D unclear. Germline V gives CDR1 SGHNT, CDR2 YYREEE (reference sequence). There are 14 residues in the CDR3. The ends were cut back, 4 bases at V and 3 bases at J, with 14 bases in the middle. CDR3 protein: CASSHDSRSYEQYF. CDR3 in DNA: TGTGCCAGCAGCCACGACTCTCGGAGCTACGAGCAGTACTTC.

This clonotype was counted many times. The chain couples TRBV28 to TRBJ1-1; D not certain. The CDR3 runs to 12 residues. The V gene lost 3 bases and the J gene lost 11 bases, with 13 bases spanning the gap. Germline loops: CDR1 MDHEN, CDR2 SYDVKM. The CDR3, as DNA: TGTGCCAGCAGTTTGCCGTGGGGAGCGGCTTTCTTT. Residues: CASSLPWGAAFF.

V and J are TRBV10-3 and TRBJ1-2, with TRBD1 as a possible D gene (5 bases). V was trimmed by 4 bases and J by 5 bases, leaving 17 bases between them. The CDR3 sequence is 15 residues long. Germline CDR1 reads ENHRY; CDR2 reads SYGVKD. As DNA, the CDR3 is TGTGCCATCAGTGCAGTCGTCCAGGGTCCATATGGCTACACCTTC. The encoded protein is CAISAVVQGPYGYTF.

This clonotype was detected ten times or more. V is TRBV19 and J is TRBJ2-2; D is unresolved. Germline V lookup: CDR1 LNHDA, CDR2 SQIVND (reference sequence). Trimming took off 3 bases at V and 1 base at J, with 6 bases between the two ends. The CDR3 spans 14 residues. CDR3 in amino acids: CASSITGNTGELFF. As DNA, the CDR3 is TGTGCCAGTAGTATCACCGGGAACACCGGGGAGCTGTTTTTT.

This clonotype was detected a few times. The rearrangement uses TRBV9 and TRBJ2-2; no clear D gene. Germline V gene sequence: CDR1 SGDLS, CDR2 YYNGEE. Trimming removed 3 bases at V and 2 bases at J, with 14 bases between. CDR3 size: 16 residues. The CDR3 coding sequence is TGTGCCAGCAGCGCGTATCCCCTCCCCAACACCGGGGAGCTGTTTTTT. This translates into CASSAYPLPNTGELFF.

This chain uses TRBV5-1 with TRBJ2-3, with TRBD2 matching over 12 bases. The V gene end was trimmed by 0 bases and the J gene end by 2 bases; junction bases not matched to a gene: 13. This CDR3 region has 20 residues. Per the germline V gene, CDR1 is SGHRS and CDR2 is YFSETQ. CDR3 bases: TGCGCCAGCAGCTTGGTACTAGCGGGAGGCCGGAAAATCTACACAGATACGCAGTATTTT. Residues: CASSLVLAGGRKIYTDTQYF.

This sequence joins TRBV9 and TRBJ2-1; 9 nucleotides align to TRBD2. This CDR3 is 14 amino acids long. J gave up 10 bases and V 4 bases, and 9 bases lay outside the gene matches. Germline assignment: CDR1 SGDLS and CDR2 YYNGEE. CDR3 loop: CASSLGLAGWEQFF. In nucleotides, the CDR3 is TGTGCCAGCAGCTTGGGACTAGCTGGATGGGAGCAGTTCTTC. Drawing the rest from reference TRBV9 and TRBJ2-1, the complete variable domain is DSGVTQTPKHLITATGQRVTLRCSPRSGDLSVYWYQQSLDQGLQFLIQYYNGEERAKGNILERFSAQQFPDLHSELNLSSLELGDSALYFCASSLGLAGWEQFFGPGTRLTVL.

The rearrangement links TRBV7-2 to TRBJ2-3, with TRBD1 identical over 7 bases. Germline CDR1 and CDR2: SGHTA and FQGNSA. The CDR3 totals 16 residues. V was pared by 0 bases and J by 4 bases, with 7 bases of the junction left unmatched. Written as DNA, the CDR3 is TGTGCCAGCAGCTTAGCGGGTCAGGGGGTGTCAGATACGCAGTATTTT. Residues: CASSLAGQGVSDTQYF.

The genes are TRBV20-1 and TRBJ1-2; no clear D gene. Trimming pared 1 base from V and 3 bases from J, leaving 12 bases between. Germline-derived CDR1 and CDR2 are DFQATT and SNEGSKA (reference sequence). The CDR3 length is 14 residues. In nucleotides, the CDR3 is TGCAGTGCTAGAGGAGCCCCGGAAGACTATGGCTACACCTTC. This translates into CSARGAPEDYGYTF.

This clonotype was seen at least ten times. The chain has TRBV11-2 and TRBJ2-5, with D unclear. V lost 5 bases to trimming and J lost 5 bases, with 12 bases between them. CDR1 SGHAT and CDR2 FQNNGV come from the germline V gene. CDR3 length: 13 residues. The CDR3 protein is CASSVGSLETQYF. The CDR3 DNA reads as TGTGCCAGCAGCGTGGGCTCTTTGGAGACCCAGTACTTC. The variable domain in full, with the rest retrieved from reference TRBV11-2 and TRBJ2-5, is EAGVAQSPRYKIIEKRQSVAFWCNPISGHATLYWYQQILGQGPKLLIQFQNNGVVDDSQLPKDRFSAERLKGVDSTLKIQPAKLEDSAVYLCASSVGSLETQYFGPGTRLLVL.

This clonotype was seen repeatedly, ten times or more. The chain links TRBV30 to TRBJ1-5; D gene unclear. Germline V CDR1 and CDR2: GTSNPN, SVGIG (reference sequence). There are 15 residues in the CDR3. The V and J ends lost 5 bases and 0 bases respectively, with 14 bases between them. Here the CDR3 reads CAWRGRAYSNQPQHF. The CDR3 nucleotides are TGTGCCTGGCGGGGTAGGGCATATAGCAATCAGCCCCAGCATTTT.

There are a few counts of this clonotype. This chain uses TRBV4-3 with TRBJ2-2, with 7 bases lining up with TRBD2. CDR3 length: 16 amino acids. Looked up from germline, CDR1 is LGHNA and CDR2 is YSLEER. V gave up 0 bases and J gave up 6 bases; unmatched junction bases: 7. Here the CDR3 reads CASSQDGGGFAGELFF. CDR3 DNA sequence: TGCGCCAGCAGCCAAGATGGGGGAGGGTTCGCCGGGGAGCTGTTTTTT.

The genes are TRBV19 and TRBJ1-1; D is unclear. CDR3 length: 13 amino acids. Trimming shortened V by 1 base and J by 4 bases, and 7 bases separated the two germline ends. CDR1 is LNHDA, CDR2 SQIVND, per germline (reference sequence). DNA of the CDR3: TGTGCCAGTAGTATAGGGTGGAGCACTGAAGCTTTCTTT. It translates to CASSIGWSTEAFF.

Many counts were recorded for this clonotype. V gene TRBV27 combines with J gene TRBJ2-7; 14 bases match TRBD2. The length of the CDR3 is 14 residues. The germline V gene encodes CDR1 MNHEY and CDR2 SMNVEV (reference sequence). The junction had 6 bases not matched to a gene; V was cut back by 5 bases and J by 9 bases. CDR3 sequence: CASSAGTSGSSQYF. CDR3 nucleotide sequence: TGTGCCAGCAGTGCCGGGACTAGCGGGAGTTCGCAGTACTTC.

V is TRBV25-1 and J is TRBJ1-1; TRBD1 is a possible D gene (6 bases). Germline loops: CDR1 MGHDK, CDR2 SYGVNS. The CDR3 is made up of 13 amino acids. With 2 bases removed from V and 11 bases from J, the gap between germline ends came to 15 bases. The CDR3 loop is CASSETPGAGAFF. The CDR3, as DNA: TGTGCCAGCAGTGAAACCCCGGGGGCGGGGGCTTTCTTT.

A remark on this clonotype: The junction differs from germline at one of its ends, possibly a read error. The rearrangement links TRBV6-8 to TRBJ2-7; tentative D call: TRBD2 (6 bases). The CDR3 is 10 residues long. From germline, CDR1 is MNHGY and CDR2 SAAAGT. The CDR3 region is CASRNPPGDF. The CDR3 DNA reads TGTGCCAGCAGAAACCCCCCGGGAGACTTC.

In the case of this clonotype: This sequence may be a read error, since a much larger clone differs from it by one base. The V and J genes are TRBV6-5 and TRBJ2-2; either TRBD1 or TRBD2 may supply D (5 bases each). This CDR3 comprises 14 residues. Germline CDR1 and CDR2: MNHEY and SVGAGI. CDR3 nucleotide sequence: TGTGCCAGCAGTTACGGGACGAACACCGGGGAGCTGCTTTTT. Encoded protein: CASSYGTNTGELLF.

This clonotype was detected only once. This CDR3 is missing its conserved last phenylalanine or tryptophan, likely due to a read error. The genes are TRBV12-3 or TRBV12-4 and TRBJ1-6; 8 nucleotides align to TRBD1. This CDR3 contains 15 residues. V was clipped by 2 bases and J by 8 bases; unmatched bases: 5. The CDR3 sequence is CASSLLQGAHSPLHS. The CDR3 nucleotides are TGTGCCAGCAGTTTACTTCAGGGGGCGCATTCACCCCTCCACTCT.

This chain links TRBV7-3 with TRBJ2-1; 12 nucleotides match TRBD2. Germline lookup yields CDR1 SGHTA and CDR2 FQGTGA. The CDR3 spans 15 residues. The trim removed 2 bases at V and 8 bases at J, leaving 4 bases unmatched. In DNA, the CDR3 is TGTGCCAGCAGCTTACTAGCGGGAGGGTTCGATGAGCAGTTCTTC. Translation gives CASSLLAGGFDEQFF.

This chain uses TRBV27 with TRBJ2-3, with D possibly TRBD2 on 6 matching bases. Germline V CDR1 and CDR2: MNHEY, SMNVEV (reference sequence). V lost 6 bases and J 1 base, leaving 11 bases between the germline ends. The CDR3 totals 14 residues. CDR3 coding DNA: TGTGCCAGCAGCCCCTGGGGGGGCACAGATACGCAGTATTTT. Protein sequence: CASSPWGGTDTQYF.